This TCR beta chain comes out of a study of control samples from healthy donors and cancer patients. J gave up 6 bases and V 3 bases, and 7 bases lay outside the gene matches. CDR1 and CDR2 (germline): SNHLY, FYNNEI. The CDR3 spans 15 residues. The assay was immunoSEQ multiplex PCR, and TCRdb's table has in-frame clones only and misses some. The top ten clones hold just over 1.4% of a sample with 150,000 to 200,000 clones, around nine tenths of them seen once. The V gene is TRBV2, the J gene TRBJ1-2, with TRBD1 identical over 10 bases. The source of this sequence is a man aged 25 to 40 in good health. Specimen: blood. This CDR3 reads CASSERQGAAHGYTF. The CDR3 region has the DNA TGTGCCAGCAGTGAGAGACAGGGGGCCGCCCATGGCTACACCTTC. Together with reference TRBV2 and TRBJ1-2, the CDR3 gives the full variable domain: EPEVTQTPSHQVTQMGQEVILRCVPISNHLYFYWYRQILGQKVEFLVSFYNNEISEKSEIFDDQFSVERPDGSNFTLKIRSTKLEDSAMYFCASSERQGAAHGYTFGSGTRLTVV.